The clone carrying this T cell receptor (beta chain) has more than one count but fewer than ten. No antigen is known for it. At one end, the junction sequence differs from germline, possibly due to a read error. This sample was included in a study of T cell clonotyping in hematopoietic cell transplantation. Overall study findings and caveats: At the given depth, recipient repertoires were over 97% de novo clonotypes. Broader posttransplant TCR repertoire diversity was predicted by graft donor and pretransplant recipient Inverse Simpson Index values. Pathologically expanded recipient clonotypes increased progressively from day 30 to day 180 as diversity fell.

Germline V gene lookup returns CDR1 MGHRA and CDR2 YSYEKL. The CDR3 consists of 15 residues. Libraries were prepared by immunoSEQ multiplex PCR; TCRdb keeps only in-frame clonotypes and omits some of them. The data show 3,000 to 4,000 clones, roughly 70% seen once. Specimen: peripheral blood mononuclear cells, collected 30 days after allogeneic stem cell transplant. This TCR was sampled from a male patient in his thirties or forties who had an allogeneic stem cell transplant from an unrelated donor, so the T cells may come from the graft donor. Some clones in this sample may be carry-over from other donors' samples. The chain combines TRBV4-1 with TRBJ1-5, with unresolved D. Written as DNA, the CDR3 is TGCGCCAGCAGACAAGTCCTCAATAGCAATCAGCCCCAGCATTTT. It codes for CASRQVLNSNQPQHF.